The 17 T cell receptor beta chains below all came from one sample that was sequenced in a study of T cells in Graves' hyperthyroidism and ophthalmopathy (dated by TCRdb to 2018 to 2020). Library method: multiplex PCR. The sequencer listed for this sample is Illumina HiSeq 2000. The TCR beta CDR3 regions were amplified from RNA transcripts. A first-round RT-PCR of the TCR CDR3 used the HTBI primer set with the Qiagen OneStep RT-PCR kit. TCRdb reworked the public reads: Q25 trimming with fastp, MiXCR clone assembly, productive beta chains retained. Rows are unified per CDR3 protein, each entry keeping the most common DNA and genes. The sample table records approximately 250,000 distinct CDR3 sequences; around 25% of these occur just once. 35% of the sample lies in the top ten. Sequencing input: blood. These TCRs come from a woman in her 40s with Graves' ophthalmopathy.

The CDR3 bases are TGTGCCAGCAGCTTGGGGACGGGGGTGATGAGAGAGACCCAGTACTTC. Protein sequence: CASSLGTGVMRETQYF. V is TRBV7-2 and J is TRBJ2-5, with a weak D call TRBD2 (6 bases). Germline loops: CDR1 SGHTA, CDR2 FQGNSA. This CDR3 comprises 16 residues. V shed 3 bases and J shed 4 bases, with 18 bases lying between them.

The table lists this clonotype with many counts. The V gene is TRBV6-5, the J gene TRBJ2-7, with TRBD2 identical over 11 bases. CDR3 length equals 14 residues. Germline trimming cut 8 bases from V and 4 bases from J; bases unmatched to any gene: 7. Germline CDR1 is MNHEY and CDR2 is SVGAGI. In DNA form, the CDR3 reads TGTGCCAGCCGATCCGGGACTAGCGGATACGAGCAGTACTTC. Translating it yields CASRSGTSGYEQYF.

A note on this clonotype: A junction boundary mismatches the germline segment, possibly from a read error. The chain has TRBV28 and TRBJ1-5; D not certain. Germline V gene sequence: CDR1 MDHEN, CDR2 SYDVKM. This CDR3 has 15 residues. The CDR3 sequence is CASSLLQESNQPHHF. CDR3 nucleotides: TGTGCCAGCAGTTTATTGCAGGAAAGCAATCAGCCCCATCATTTT.

The chain couples TRBV6-5 to TRBJ1-2; TRBD1 aligns across 7 bases. The ends lost 2 bases at V and 8 bases at J; junction bases unmatched: 11. The CDR3 sequence is 15 residues long. In germline, CDR1 is MNHEY, CDR2 SVGAGI. The DNA of the CDR3 is TGTGCCAGCAGTTACAGGGGACAGCGCACGGGCGGCTACACCTTC. The encoded protein is CASSYRGQRTGGYTF.

Written as DNA, the CDR3 is TGTGCCAGCAGCTTTCGGACAGGGGAAGAGACCCAGTACTTC. Its protein product is CASSFRTGEETQYF. This chain joins TRBV7-2 and TRBJ2-5, with 9 bases that match TRBD1. The CDR3 is made up of 14 amino acids. Germline CDR1 and CDR2: SGHTA and FQGNSA. V dropped 3 bases and J dropped 3; count of bases not matched to a gene: 2.

This clonotype was detected ten times or more. This chain links TRBV28 with TRBJ1-1; D is ambiguous. This CDR3 is 15 amino acids long. The germline V gene has CDR1 MDHEN and CDR2 SYDVKM. The V end lost 4 bases, the J end lost 0 bases, and 12 bases lay between the germline ends. DNA for the CDR3: TGTGCCAGCAGTTACGGCATTCTCATGAACACTGAAGCTTTCTTT. Translated, it gives CASSYGILMNTEAFF.

Regarding this clonotype: This may be a read error: a much more frequent sequence differs by one nucleotide. The chain carries TRBV9 and TRBJ1-1; D is unresolved. The CDR3 is 14 amino acids. CDR1 and CDR2 (germline): SGDLS, YYNGEE. V was clipped by 4 bases and J by 6 bases, with 16 bases between them. CDR3 amino acids: CASSPRGAWSEAFF. CDR3 nucleotide sequence: TGTGCCAGCAGCCCGAGAGGAGCGTGGTCTGAAGCTTTCTTT.

V and J are TRBV20-1 and TRBJ2-3; TRBD2 aligns across 8 bases. The J segment lost 4 bases and the V segment lost 7 bases, leaving 13 bases of the junction unmatched. The CDR3 covers 15 residues. In germline, CDR1 is DFQATT, CDR2 SNEGSKA (reference sequence). CDR3 DNA sequence: TGCAGTGTCGATCGGCCAGCGGGAGTAGCAGATACGCAGTATTTT. Protein: CSVDRPAGVADTQYF.

This clonotype was found many times. J is TRBJ1-3 and V is TRBV7-3; tentative D call: TRBD1 (6 bases). V dropped 4 bases and J dropped 0 bases, with 13 bases sitting between them. The germline CDR1 and CDR2 sequences are SGHTA and FQGTGA. The CDR3 extends over 16 amino acids. CDR3 in DNA: TGTGCCAGCAGCTCGATCGGACAGTCCTCTGGAAACACCATATATTTT. Translating it yields CASSSIGQSSGNTIYF.

This clonotype has a count of ten or more. The V gene is TRBV27, the J gene TRBJ1-2; D might be TRBD1 (5 bases). This CDR3 has 11 amino acids. The germline V gene has CDR1 MNHEY and CDR2 SMNVEV (reference sequence). V was clipped by 6 bases and J by 7 bases, with 9 bases between them. CDR3 sequence: CASRGTAGYTF. The CDR3 DNA follows: TGTGCCAGCAGGGGGACCGCTGGCTACACCTTC.

This clonotype came up many times. The rearrangement joins TRBV7-8 to TRBJ1-2; D perhaps matches TRBD1 (6 bases). Trimming pared 3 bases from V and 7 bases from J, leaving 18 bases between. The CDR3 has 15 amino acids. Germline V gene lookup returns CDR1 SGHVS and CDR2 FQNEAQ. The CDR3 sequence: CASSLARGAASGYTF. Written as DNA, the CDR3 is TGTGCCAGCAGCTTGGCGCGGGGGGCAGCATCTGGCTACACCTTC. The full variable domain, in which reference TRBV7-8 and TRBJ1-2 provide the parts outside the CDR3, is GAGVSQSPRYKVAKRGQDVALRCDPISGHVSLFWYQQALGQGPEFLTYFQNEAQLDKSGLPSDRFFAERPEGSVSTLKIQRTQQEDSAVYLCASSLARGAASGYTFGSGTRLTVV.

V gene TRBV6-2 or TRBV6-3 combines with J gene TRBJ2-7, with unresolved D. V lost 6 bases, J lost 3 bases, and 9 bases lay in between. The CDR3 is made up of 12 amino acids. The germline gives CDR1 MNHEY, CDR2 SVGEGT. CDR3 coding DNA: TGTGCCAGCAGACACGCCGACTACGAGCAGTACTTC. Residues: CASRHADYEQYF.

This clonotype was seen a single time. Given a much more abundant clone one base away, this may be a read error. J is TRBJ2-5 and V is TRBV12-3 or TRBV12-4, with D hard to call. The CDR3 extends over 13 amino acids. The V and J ends lost 6 bases and 5 bases respectively, with 13 bases between them. The CDR3 coding sequence is TGTGCCAGCAGACAGAGGATGGGGGAGACCCAGTACTTC. Translation gives CASRQRMGETQYF.

This clonotype occurred many times. The J gene is TRBJ2-5, the V gene TRBV27; D is possibly TRBD1 (6 bases). The CDR3 covers 15 residues. The germline gives CDR1 MNHEY, CDR2 SMNVEV (reference sequence). V shed 7 bases and J shed 0 bases, with 15 bases lying between them. CDR3 in DNA: TGTGCCAGCAAAGACAGGTTGGCAAACCAAGAGACCCAGTACTTC. Translation: CASKDRLANQETQYF.

This clonotype was seen ten or more times. The chain couples TRBV6-5 to TRBJ1-5; D gene uncertain. The CDR3 consists of 15 residues. Germline V lookup: CDR1 MNHEY, CDR2 SVGAGI. The V end was cut by 2 bases, the J end by 4 bases, with 12 bases between. The CDR3 here is CASSYGSARNQPQHF. The CDR3 nucleotides read TGTGCCAGCAGTTACGGGTCGGCCAGAAATCAGCCCCAGCATTTT.

This clonotype was detected many times. The V gene is TRBV6-5, the J gene TRBJ2-2, with D possibly TRBD1 on 5 matching bases. The V gene's germline CDR1 is MNHEY and CDR2 SVGAGI. V lost 0 bases and J 6 bases, leaving 11 bases between the germline ends. This CDR3 contains 15 residues. The CDR3 protein is CASSYSIGRAGELFF. Here the CDR3 DNA reads TGTGCCAGCAGTTACTCGATCGGCAGGGCCGGGGAGCTGTTTTTT.

The table lists this clonotype with many counts. The chain combines TRBV7-9 with TRBJ1-2; TRBD1 aligns across 7 bases. With V trimmed by 4 bases and J by 1 base, 3 bases remained unmatched. There are 14 residues in the CDR3. Germline loops: CDR1 SEHNR, CDR2 FQNEAQ (reference sequence). The CDR3 spells CASSSGQVNYGYTF. CDR3 coding DNA: TGTGCCAGCAGCTCCGGACAGGTTAACTATGGCTACACCTTC.